This TCR beta chain appears in the sequencing data of a study of T cell responses to AZD1222 COVID-19 vaccine. Study summary: Researchers grouped second doses given at about 4 or about 12 weeks into one pool.

Here immunoSEQ multiplex PCR was the method, and the copy in TCRdb shows in-frame clones only, minus some. The table shows 90,000 to 120,000 clones, with around 89% occurring only once. The study's findings and limits: There were repertoire samples only from the period after the peak T cell response. It should be noted that donors were predominantly white British and more often female, and clonal diversity was possibly underestimated. In the spike-specific TCR repertoire, nearly half reportedly target unmutated variant regions.

Details on this clone: The antigen remains unidentified.

The input for sequencing was peripheral blood, taken on day 0 of AZD1222 vaccination. The TCR comes from an adult in good health.

DNA of the CDR3: TGTGCCAGCAGCCCGCGCCTAGGACATGAGCAGTTCTTC. Residues: CASSPRLGHEQFF. The rearrangement joins TRBV7-8 to TRBJ2-1; D is unresolved. V lost 5 bases, J lost 8 bases, and 13 bases lay in between. Germline CDR1 and CDR2: SGHVS and FQNEAQ. The CDR3 consists of 13 residues.